This entry lists 14 T cell receptor beta chains sequenced from one sample in a study of blood T cell repertoires in COVID-19. Repertoires were generated with immunoSEQ multiplex PCR, while TCRdb's copy carries only in-frame clones and drops some. In the table there are some 140,000 clones, approximately 78% of which are singletons. The sample taken for sequencing was peripheral blood. All receptors derive from an older man with acute or convalescent COVID-19.

The chain employs TRBV6-5 and TRBJ1-6, with TRBD1 identical over 7 bases. Trimming took 2 bases from V and 7 from J; bases not matched to a gene: 5. The CDR3 sequence is 15 residues long. In germline, CDR1 is MNHEY, CDR2 SVGAGI. The CDR3 coding sequence is TGTGCCAGCAGTTACGCGACAGGGAGGAATTCACCCCTCCACTTT. Amino acids: CASSYATGRNSPLHF.

The genes are TRBV29-1 and TRBJ2-1; D may be TRBD2 (7 bases). The germline gives CDR1 SQVTM, CDR2 ANQGSEA. Trimming pared 7 bases from V and 9 bases from J, leaving 28 bases between. CDR3 length equals 16 residues. CDR3 DNA: TGCAGCGCTCAAGTCGCGGGGGCCCGCCGGGTTGTTGAGCAGTTCTTC. This sequence encodes CSAQVAGARRVVEQFF.

Turning to this clone: Because the CDR3's place on the DNA is in doubt, the DNA is left out and the CDR3 is given as listed by TCRdb. The chain joins TRBV5-6 to TRBJ2-1; TRBD2 is the table's D call, not checked against the DNA. The CDR3 extends over 15 residues, inclusive of both ends. From germline, CDR1 is SGHDT and CDR2 YYEEEE. This chain's CDR3 is CASSFGEGSYNEQFF.

The chain couples TRBV3-1 (or the pseudogene TRBV3-2) to TRBJ2-5, with 10 nucleotides matching TRBD1. The CDR3 is 16 residues long. The J segment lost 3 bases and the V segment lost 1 base, leaving 5 bases of the junction unmatched. CDR1 is LGHDT, CDR2 YNNKEL, per germline (reference sequence). DNA of the CDR3: TGTGCCAGCAGCCAAGGCCCCGGGACAGGGGAAGAGACCCAGTACTTC. It encodes CASSQGPGTGEETQYF.

This clone appeared a few times. Other DNA sequences from this sample encode an identical CDR3 as well. This chain joins TRBV11-1 and TRBJ2-1; TRBD1 matches at 7 bases. Per germline, CDR1 SGHAT and CDR2 FQDESV (reference sequence). CDR3 length: 15 residues. V was pared by 0 bases and J by 4 bases, with 3 bases of the junction left unmatched. The CDR3: CASSLAGGGYNEQFF. Here the CDR3 DNA reads TGTGCCAGCAGCTTAGCAGGGGGCGGGTACAATGAGCAGTTCTTC. The variable domain in full, with the rest retrieved from reference TRBV11-1 and TRBJ2-1, is EAEVAQSPRYKITEKSQAVAFWCDPISGHATLYWYRQILGQGPELLVQFQDESVVDDSQLPKDRFSAERLKGVDSTLKIQPAELGDSAMYLCASSLAGGGYNEQFFGPGTRLTVL.

This clone was picked up many times. The chain combines TRBV5-6 with TRBJ1-2; a possible D gene is TRBD1 (6 bases). Germline V gives CDR1 SGHDT, CDR2 YYEEEE. Trimming took off 3 bases at V and 7 bases at J, with 19 bases between the two ends. The CDR3 has 15 residues. As DNA, the CDR3 is TGTGCCAGCAGCTCGTCAGGGGCAGGGCTCTTTGGCTACACCTTC. It codes for CASSSSGAGLFGYTF.

The chain joins TRBV19 to TRBJ2-7; no definite D call. The V end lost 0 bases, the J end lost 3 bases, and 6 bases lay between the germline ends. CDR1 and CDR2 (germline): LNHDA, SQIVND (reference sequence). CDR3 length: 13 residues. Here the CDR3 reads CASSIDGSYEQYF. DNA for the CDR3: TGTGCCAGTAGTATAGATGGTAGCTACGAGCAGTACTTC.

CDR3 loop: CSVMGQMNTGELFF. Written as DNA, the CDR3 is TGCAGCGTTATGGGGCAGATGAACACCGGGGAGCTGTTTTTT. The V call is TRBV29-1, the J call TRBJ2-2; possibly TRBD1 for D (5 bases). V gave up 5 bases and J gave up 1 base, with 11 bases separating them. Germline V gene data show CDR1 as SQVTM and CDR2 as ANQGSEA. This CDR3 spans 14 amino acids.

The sample holds many counts of this clone. The rearrangement links TRBV6-1 to TRBJ2-3, with 9 bases identical to TRBD2. From germline, CDR1 is MNHNS and CDR2 SASEGT. The CDR3 totals 15 residues. V shed 1 base, J shed 7 bases, and the junction held 6 bases outside the gene matches. Here the CDR3 reads CASSEEAGGPHTQYF. Written as DNA, the CDR3 is TGTGCCAGCAGTGAAGAGGCGGGGGGGCCGCATACGCAGTATTTT.

The chain employs TRBV6-5 and TRBJ1-5; perhaps TRBD1 as D (5 bases). Trimming cost V 11 bases and J 7 bases, with 18 bases left between them. CDR1 and CDR2 from the germline V gene are MNHEY and SVGAGI. The CDR3 has 13 amino acids. The CDR3 loop is CAVGNGGSQPQHF. The CDR3 DNA reads as TGTGCCGTGGGCAACGGGGGGAGCCAGCCCCAGCATTTT.

This clone was counted a single time. The chain carries TRBV7-9 and TRBJ2-6; tentative D call: TRBD1 (6 bases). The CDR3 is 17 amino acids. V dropped 5 bases and J dropped 0 bases, with 14 bases sitting between them. Germline V lookup: CDR1 SEHNR, CDR2 FQNEAQ (reference sequence). The CDR3 spells CASSQRQVLSGANVLTF. Here the CDR3 DNA reads TGTGCCAGCAGCCAAAGACAGGTGCTCTCTGGGGCCAACGTCCTGACTTTC.

The V and J genes are TRBV7-6 and TRBJ2-7; a possible D gene is TRBD1 (7 bases). This CDR3 is built from 15 residues. Germline CDR1 is SGHVS and CDR2 is FNYEAQ. Trimming shortened V by 6 bases and J by 0 bases, and 15 bases separated the two germline ends. The CDR3: CASRGGTASSYEQYF. In DNA form, the CDR3 reads TGTGCCAGCAGAGGAGGGACAGCGAGCTCCTACGAGCAGTACTTC.

There are a few counts of this clone. This chain joins TRBV4-1 and TRBJ1-5; D is unresolved. Germline V CDR1 and CDR2: MGHRA, YSYEKL. The CDR3 length is 14 residues. Trimming took 4 bases from V and 5 from J, leaving 12 bases between them. The CDR3 sequence: CASSPGRWDQPQHF. Here the CDR3 DNA reads TGCGCCAGCAGCCCGGGGAGGTGGGATCAGCCCCAGCATTTT.

This clone was seen just once. The J gene is TRBJ1-3, the V gene TRBV7-2; the match to TRBD1 covers 9 bases. Germline V gene lookup returns CDR1 SGHTA and CDR2 FQGNSA. Trimming cost V 0 bases and J 4 bases; bases outside gene matches: 7. This CDR3 is built from 17 residues. The CDR3 DNA sequence: TGTGCCAGCAGCTTAGCCCCTAGGACAGGGGCCGGAAACACCATATATTTT. Amino acids: CASSLAPRTGAGNTIYF. Variable domain in full (rest from reference TRBV7-2 and TRBJ1-3): GAGVSQSPSNKVTEKGKDVELRCDPISGHTALYWYRQSLGQGLEFLIYFQGNSAPDKSGLPSDRFSAERTGGSVSTLTIQRTQQEDSAVYLCASSLAPRTGAGNTIYFGEGSWLTVV.